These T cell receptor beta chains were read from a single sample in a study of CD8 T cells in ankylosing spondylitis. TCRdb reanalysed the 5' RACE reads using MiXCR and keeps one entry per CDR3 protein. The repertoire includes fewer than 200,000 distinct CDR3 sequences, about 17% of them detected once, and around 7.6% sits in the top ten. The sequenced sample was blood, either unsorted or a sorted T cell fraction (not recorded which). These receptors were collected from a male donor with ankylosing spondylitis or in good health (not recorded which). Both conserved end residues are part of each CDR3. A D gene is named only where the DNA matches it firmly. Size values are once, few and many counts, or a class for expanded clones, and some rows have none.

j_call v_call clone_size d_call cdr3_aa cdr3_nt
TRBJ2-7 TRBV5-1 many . CASSFLRTVSYEQYF TGCGCCAGCAGCTTTCTGCGGACAGTGTCCTACGAGCAGTACTTC
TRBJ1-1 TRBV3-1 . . CASNQDGSMNTEAFF TGTGCCAGCAACCAAGATGGCAGCATGAACACTGAAGCTTTCTTT
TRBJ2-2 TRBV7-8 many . CASSPGWDYTGELFF TGTGCCAGCAGCCCCGGTTGGGACTACACCGGGGAGCTGTTTTTT
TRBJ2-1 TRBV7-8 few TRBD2 CASSYRREWSYNEQFF TGTGCCAGCAGCTACCGGCGGGAGTGGTCCTACAATGAGCAGTTCTTC
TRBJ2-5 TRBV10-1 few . CASSESVLETQYF TGCGCCAGCAGTGAGTCGGTCCTGGAGACCCAGTACTTC
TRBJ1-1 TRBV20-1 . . CSAPGFTEAFF TGCAGTGCCCCGGGGTTCACTGAAGCTTTCTTT
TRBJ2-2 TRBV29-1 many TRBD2 CSVGLAGNTGELFF TGCAGCGTTGGACTAGCGGGGAACACCGGGGAGCTGTTTTTT
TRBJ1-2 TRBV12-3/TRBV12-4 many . CASSLGVYGYTF TGTGCCAGCAGTTTAGGGGTGTATGGCTACACCTTC
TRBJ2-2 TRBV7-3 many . CASSLGVSNTGELFF TGTGCCAGCAGCTTAGGGGTATCGAACACCGGGGAGCTGTTTTTT
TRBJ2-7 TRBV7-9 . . CASSQINWDEQYF TGTGCCAGCAGCCAAATAAACTGGGACGAGCAGTACTTC
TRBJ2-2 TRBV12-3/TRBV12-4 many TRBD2 CASIPGLAVTGELFF TGTGCCAGCATCCCCGGACTAGCGGTAACCGGGGAGCTGTTTTTT
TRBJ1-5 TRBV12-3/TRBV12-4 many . CASSFILQTYSNQPQHF TGTGCCAGCAGTTTTATATTACAGACCTATAGCAATCAGCCCCAGCATTTT
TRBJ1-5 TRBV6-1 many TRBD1 CASSGDRGQPQHF TGTGCCAGCAGTGGTGACAGGGGACAGCCCCAGCATTTT
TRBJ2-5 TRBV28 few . CASSITGGGVETQYF TGTGCCAGCAGTATCACCGGGGGTGGGGTCGAGACCCAGTACTTC
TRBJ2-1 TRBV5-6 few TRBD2 CASSTLGTSGYYNEQFF TGTGCCAGCAGCACGCTCGGGACTAGCGGTTATTACAATGAGCAGTTCTTC
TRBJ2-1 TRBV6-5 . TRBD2 CASSYLTSGSDNEQFF TGTGCCAGCAGTTACCTAACCAGCGGGAGCGACAATGAGCAGTTCTTC
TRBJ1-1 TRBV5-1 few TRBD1 CASSITQGSGTEAFF TGCGCCAGCAGCATAACACAGGGGAGTGGGACTGAAGCTTTCTTT